The 26 T cell receptor beta chains given below trace back to one sample, sequenced in a study of blood T cell repertoires in COVID-19. Libraries were prepared by immunoSEQ multiplex PCR; TCRdb keeps only in-frame clonotypes and omits some of them. The sample records a few hundred thousand clones, more than 70% being singletons. Material: peripheral blood. The receptor source for this set is a woman between 45 and 60 years old who had recovered from COVID-19.

DNA for the CDR3: TGTGCCTGGAGACTGGGCGCTGAAGCTTTCTTT. Translated, it gives CAWRLGAEAFF. The rearrangement uses TRBV30 and TRBJ1-1; D not resolved. The CDR3 spans 11 residues. Trimming cost V 3 bases and J 6 bases, with 8 bases left between them. CDR1 is GTSNPN, CDR2 SVGIG, per germline (reference sequence).

Only one count was recorded for this clone. The chain carries TRBV7-2 and TRBJ2-3, with 7 nucleotides matching TRBD1. This CDR3 has 15 amino acids. Germline CDR1 SGHTA, CDR2 FQGNSA. Unmatched junction bases numbered 9, after V lost 4 bases and J lost 5 bases. The CDR3 spells CASSYRGIVEDTQYF. DNA for the CDR3: TGTGCCAGCAGCTACAGGGGTATTGTGGAAGATACGCAGTATTTT.

The V and J genes are TRBV3-1 (or the pseudogene TRBV3-2) and TRBJ1-2; D possibly corresponds to TRBD1 (5 bases). V shed 1 base and J shed 2 bases, with 11 bases lying between them. Germline V lookup: CDR1 LGHDT, CDR2 YNNKEL (reference sequence). The CDR3 sequence is 15 residues long. CDR3 DNA: TGTGCCAGCAGCCAAGGGGGGGACGGGAACTATGGCTACACCTTC. Encoded protein: CASSQGGDGNYGYTF.

The rearrangement joins TRBV19 to TRBJ1-3; TRBD1 is a possible D gene (6 bases). Between the trimmed V and J ends, which lost 9 bases and 4 bases, there was a span of 16 bases. The germline V gene has CDR1 LNHDA and CDR2 SQIVND (reference sequence). This CDR3 is 14 amino acids long. The DNA for the CDR3 is TGTGCCAGCCTCCGGGCAGGGGTAGGAAACACCATATATTTT. Residues: CASLRAGVGNTIYF. The full variable domain, its missing parts supplied by reference TRBV19 and TRBJ1-3, is DGGITQSPKYLFRKEGQNVTLSCEQNLNHDAMYWYRQDPGQGLRLIYYSQIVNDFQKGDIAEGYSVSREKKESFPLTVTSAQKNPTAFYLCASLRAGVGNTIYFGEGSWLTVV.

The CDR3 sequence is CASSRGYGGNEQFF. Written as DNA, the CDR3 is TGCGCCAGCAGCCGGGGCTACGGGGGCAATGAGCAGTTCTTC. The chain carries TRBV4-1 and TRBJ2-1, with D possibly being TRBD2 (6 bases). V was cut by 4 bases and J by 6 bases, with 13 bases left in between. CDR1 and CDR2 (germline): MGHRA, YSYEKL. This CDR3 has 14 amino acids.

V gene TRBV29-1 combines with J gene TRBJ2-5; maybe TRBD2 (6 bases). This CDR3 contains 12 residues. From germline, CDR1 is SQVTM and CDR2 ANQGSEA. V was shortened by 4 bases and J by 5 bases, with 11 bases between the two germline ends. The CDR3: CSVGGRGETQYF. The CDR3 DNA is TGCAGCGTTGGTGGACGGGGGGAGACCCAGTACTTC.

The chain is built from TRBV7-2 and TRBJ1-5; 7 nucleotides agree with TRBD1. This CDR3 contains 15 residues. Trimming cost V 0 bases and J 8 bases; bases outside gene matches: 7. CDR1 is SGHTA and CDR2 is FQGNSA in the germline V gene. The CDR3 sequence is CASSLAGQSIEPQHF. DNA of the CDR3: TGTGCCAGCAGCTTAGCGGGACAGTCTATCGAGCCCCAGCATTTT.

This clone was observed a single time. The chain joins TRBV27 to TRBJ2-1; TRBD2 matches 10 bases. Germline V gives CDR1 MNHEY, CDR2 SMNVEV (reference sequence). Trimming at V came to 3 bases and at J to 10 bases, leaving 9 bases not matched to a gene. This CDR3 has 15 residues. This CDR3 reads CASSLSASGGREQFF. DNA of the CDR3: TGTGCCAGCAGTTTGAGCGCTAGCGGGGGCAGGGAGCAGTTCTTC.

This clone has a single count. The V call is TRBV4-3, the J call TRBJ2-1; D possibly corresponds to TRBD2 (7 bases). The germline V gene has CDR1 LGHNA and CDR2 YSLEER. The CDR3 loop spans 15 amino acids. Trimming took off 4 bases at V and 5 bases at J, with 15 bases between the two ends. Here the CDR3 DNA reads TGCGCCAGCAGCCCCCGGGGGGCCCAAAACAATGAGCAGTTCTTC. It is translated as CASSPRGAQNNEQFF.

V is TRBV5-1 and J is TRBJ1-4; a weak D match, TRBD1 (6 bases). The length of the CDR3 is 16 residues. CDR1 is SGHRS and CDR2 is YFSETQ in the germline V gene. V was shortened by 6 bases and J by 5 bases, with 20 bases between the two germline ends. CDR3 sequence: CASKEGFGQPNEKLFF. The DNA of the CDR3 is TGCGCCAGCAAAGAAGGGTTCGGACAGCCCAATGAAAAACTGTTTTTT.

The genes are TRBV19 and TRBJ1-4; TRBD1 matches 11 bases. V was clipped by 3 bases and J by 6 bases; unmatched bases: 0. The CDR3 runs 14 residues. Germline V gene lookup returns CDR1 LNHDA and CDR2 SQIVND (reference sequence). The CDR3 region has the DNA TGTGCCAGTAGTATGGGACAGGGGGATGAAAAACTGTTTTTT. Encoded protein: CASSMGQGDEKLFF.

This clone was recorded only once. The gene calls are TRBV28 and TRBJ2-3; 8 bases fit TRBD1. CDR1 is MDHEN, CDR2 SYDVKM, per germline. Unmatched junction bases numbered 9, after V lost 4 bases and J lost 3 bases. CDR3 length: 16 amino acids. Here the CDR3 reads CASSSPRRGRTDTQYF. CDR3 nucleotides: TGTGCCAGCAGTTCCCCCCGCAGGGGGCGTACAGATACGCAGTATTTT.

The CDR3 region is CASSLRQGMDGYTF. DNA of the CDR3: TGTGCCAGCAGCTTAAGACAGGGAATGGATGGCTACACCTTC. The chain links TRBV21-1 to TRBJ1-2; TRBD1, the table's D call, was not compared with the DNA. TRBV21-1 is a known pseudogene. This CDR3 has 14 residues.

The chain recombines TRBV28 with TRBJ1-2; TRBD1 agrees at 7 bases. The CDR3 has 14 residues. The V gene's germline CDR1 is MDHEN and CDR2 SYDVKM. V lost 6 bases, J lost 4 bases, and 8 bases stayed unmatched. CDR3 sequence: CASRNMGQLYGYTF. The DNA of the CDR3 is TGTGCCAGCAGAAATATGGGACAGCTCTATGGCTACACCTTC.

V usage is TRBV27 and J usage is TRBJ2-1, with 16 nucleotides matching TRBD2. V shed 5 bases, J shed 9 bases, and the junction held 10 bases outside the gene matches. This CDR3 comprises 17 residues. Germline lookup yields CDR1 MNHEY and CDR2 SMNVEV (reference sequence). The CDR3 loop reads CASSPRAGLAGGGEQFF. CDR3 sequence (DNA): TGTGCCAGCAGTCCCCGCGCGGGACTAGCGGGAGGGGGTGAGCAGTTCTTC.

The CDR3 DNA follows: TGTGCCAGCAGCTTACGGTTATGGACAGACAGGGGTTTTGCTGGCTACACCTTC. This codes for CASSLRLWTDRGFAGYTF. The V gene is TRBV7-9, the J gene TRBJ1-2; TRBD1 matches 8 bases. The junction had 18 bases not matched to a gene; V was cut back by 2 bases and J by 7 bases. The germline V gene has CDR1 SEHNR and CDR2 FQNEAQ (reference sequence). The CDR3 is 18 residues long. Together with reference TRBV7-9 and TRBJ1-2, the CDR3 gives the full variable domain: DTGVSQNPRHKITKRGQNVTFRCDPISEHNRLYWYRQTLGQGPEFLTYFQNEAQLEKSRLLSDRFSAERPKGSFSTLEIQRTEQGDSAMYLCASSLRLWTDRGFAGYTFGSGTRLTVV.

The DNA of the CDR3 is TGTGCCAGCAGCTGGACTAGCGGGTCTTACAATGAGCAGTTCTTC. Amino acids: CASSWTSGSYNEQFF. J is TRBJ2-1 and V is TRBV3-1 (or the pseudogene TRBV3-2); 11 nucleotides agree with TRBD2. Germline assignment: CDR1 LGHDT and CDR2 YNNKEL (reference sequence). Trimming removed 5 bases from V and 4 bases from J; junction bases left unmatched: 4. The CDR3 consists of 15 residues.

This chain joins TRBV5-6 and TRBJ1-2, with TRBD1 matching over 10 bases. CDR3 length: 14 residues. V lost 4 bases, J lost 8 bases, and 8 bases stayed unmatched. Germline V gene data show CDR1 as SGHDT and CDR2 as YYEEEE. The CDR3 DNA reads as TGTGCCAGCAGCCCGGGACAGGGGCTTGACGGCTACACCTTC. Its translation: CASSPGQGLDGYTF.

The V and J genes are TRBV27 and TRBJ2-3; D perhaps matches TRBD1 (5 bases). The CDR3 covers 14 residues. From germline, CDR1 is MNHEY and CDR2 SMNVEV (reference sequence). Trimming stripped 7 bases from V and 0 bases from J, with 11 bases between. CDR3 DNA: TGTGCCAGCATCCCAGGGTCTAGCACAGATACGCAGTATTTT. This sequence encodes CASIPGSSTDTQYF.

V is TRBV7-2 and J is TRBJ2-2, with 9 bases matching TRBD1. The germline V gene has CDR1 SGHTA and CDR2 FQGNSA. V shed 8 bases and J 3 bases; nucleotides not matched to a gene: 4. The CDR3 consists of 14 residues. CDR3 bases: TGTGCCAGCGGGACAGGGACGCACACCGGGGAGCTGTTTTTT. Protein: CASGTGTHTGELFF.

V is TRBV7-2 and J is TRBJ1-1, with D uncertain. Per the germline V gene, CDR1 is SGHTA and CDR2 is FQGNSA. The CDR3 has 14 amino acids. V was pared by 7 bases and J by 0 bases, with 12 bases between. The CDR3 nucleotides are TGTGCCAGCACCCCCATGACACTGAACACTGAAGCTTTCTTT. Its translation is CASTPMTLNTEAFF.

This clone was seen only once. The chain combines TRBV4-1 with TRBJ2-5; a possible D gene is TRBD1 (6 bases). Trimming removed 4 bases at V and 2 bases at J, with 8 bases between. CDR3 length: 13 residues. Looked up from germline, CDR1 is MGHRA and CDR2 is YSYEKL. The DNA for the CDR3 is TGCGCCAGCAGCCGCGGACAGCAAGAGACCCAGTACTTC. It specifies CASSRGQQETQYF.

The CDR3 sequence is CASSRTEGEQYF. CDR3 sequence (DNA): TGTGCCAGCAGCCGCACCGAGGGCGAGCAGTACTTC. V and J are TRBV9 and TRBJ2-7; possibly TRBD2 for D (5 bases). V dropped 4 bases and J dropped 6 bases, with 11 bases sitting between them. Germline CDR1 is SGDLS and CDR2 is YYNGEE. This CDR3 contains 12 residues.

The genes are TRBV6-5 and TRBJ2-1, with D perhaps matching TRBD2 (7 bases). Germline V gene lookup returns CDR1 MNHEY and CDR2 SVGAGI. V lost 5 bases and J 7 bases, leaving 15 bases between the germline ends. This CDR3 region has 14 residues. In DNA form, the CDR3 reads TGTGCCAGCAGTACCCGGGGGGCGTGGAATGAGCAGTTCTTC. It yields the protein CASSTRGAWNEQFF.

This sequence joins TRBV4-3 and TRBJ1-6; D possibly corresponds to TRBD1 (6 bases). Germline-derived CDR1 and CDR2 are LGHNA and YSLEER. The CDR3 covers 15 residues. V was pared by 0 bases and J by 10 bases, with 13 bases between. CDR3 sequence: CASSQEHRAGSPLHF. CDR3 sequence (DNA): TGCGCCAGCAGCCAAGAACACAGGGCAGGGTCACCCCTCCACTTT.

This clone was found once. The CDR3 here is CASSVDPGESGNTIYF. Written as DNA, the CDR3 is TGTGCCAGCAGCGTAGACCCGGGGGAGTCAGGAAACACCATATATTTT. The rearrangement joins TRBV9 to TRBJ1-3; D is perhaps TRBD1 (5 bases). Germline V gives CDR1 SGDLS, CDR2 YYNGEE. This CDR3 contains 16 residues. V was shortened by 0 bases and J by 4 bases, with 14 bases between the two germline ends. Full variable domain (outside the CDR3, taken from reference TRBV9 and TRBJ1-3): DSGVTQTPKHLITATGQRVTLRCSPRSGDLSVYWYQQSLDQGLQFLIQYYNGEERAKGNILERFSAQQFPDLHSELNLSSLELGDSALYFCASSVDPGESGNTIYFGEGSWLTVV.